This T cell receptor beta chain derives from a study of technical replicates of blood from a few donors. Method: immunoSEQ multiplex PCR; TCRdb's copy keeps in-frame clones and lacks some. Here the sample spans tens of thousands of clones, more than 85% being singletons. The J segment lost 3 bases and the V segment lost 4 bases, leaving 8 bases of the junction unmatched. This CDR3 has 15 amino acids. Germline loops: CDR1 SGHDT, CDR2 YYEEEE. The specimen sequenced was PBMCs. The receptor's source is a human donor in good health. Some clones in this sample may be carry-over from other donors' samples. The rearrangement links TRBV5-6 to TRBJ2-7, with TRBD1 identical over 9 bases. The CDR3 nucleotides are TGTGCCAGCAGCAGCCCGGGGACAGGGCACTACGAGCAGTACTTC. Its protein product is CASSSPGTGHYEQYF.